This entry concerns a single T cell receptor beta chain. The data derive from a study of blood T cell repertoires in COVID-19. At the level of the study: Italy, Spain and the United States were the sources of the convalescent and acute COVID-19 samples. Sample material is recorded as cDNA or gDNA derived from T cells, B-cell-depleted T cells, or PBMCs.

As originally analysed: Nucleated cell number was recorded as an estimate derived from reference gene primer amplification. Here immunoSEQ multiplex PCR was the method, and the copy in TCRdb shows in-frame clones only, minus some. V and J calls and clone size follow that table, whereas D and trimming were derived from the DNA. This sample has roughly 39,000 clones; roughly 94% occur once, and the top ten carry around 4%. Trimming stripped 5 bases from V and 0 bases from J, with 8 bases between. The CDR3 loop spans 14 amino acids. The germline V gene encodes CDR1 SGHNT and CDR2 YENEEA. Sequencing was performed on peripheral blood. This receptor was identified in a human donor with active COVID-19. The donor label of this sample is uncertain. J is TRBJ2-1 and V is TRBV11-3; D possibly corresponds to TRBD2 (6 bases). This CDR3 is CASSRESSYNEQFF. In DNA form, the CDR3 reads TGTGCCAGCAGCCGGGAGAGCTCCTACAATGAGCAGTTCTTC.